This is a list of T cell receptor beta chains from one sample in a study of OX40 agonist ivuxolimab in advanced cancers. Only in-frame clones appear in the TCRdb table, and some are missing; sequencing was by immunoSEQ multiplex PCR. The table has 130,000 or so clones, just over 90% seen once; the top ten hold more than 0.15%. This specimen was CD4+ or CD8+ T cells sorted from blood, taken in a trial of the OX40 agonist ivuxolimab. The source of these receptors is an adult with an advanced solid tumor such as melanoma, head and neck, liver or kidney cancer. Both conserved end residues are part of each CDR3. The order of the fields is V gene, J gene, clone size, D gene, CDR3 protein, CDR3 DNA. D genes are given only for firm matches. Clone size is stated in some rows and not others, as once, few, many or a class when expanded.

TRBV15	TRBJ2-6	NA	TRBD2	CATSRVAGDRSGANVLTF	TGTGCCACCAGCAGAGTAGCGGGGGACCGCTCTGGGGCCAACGTCCTGACTTTC
TRBV28	TRBJ1-2	NA	NA	CASSLNGYTF	TGTGCCAGCAGTTTGAACGGCTACACCTTC
TRBV2	TRBJ2-1	NA	NA	CASSLYNEQFF	TGTGCCAGCAGTCTATACAATGAGCAGTTCTTC
TRBV27	TRBJ1-1	NA	NA	CASSRGRGVEAFF	TGTGCCAGCAGCCGTGGTCGGGGAGTCGAAGCTTTCTTT
TRBV5-1	TRBJ2-1	NA	TRBD2	CASSSGLAGGDGNEQFF	TGCGCCAGCAGCTCCGGACTAGCGGGGGGTGACGGGAATGAGCAGTTCTTC
TRBV4-2	TRBJ2-7	NA	NA	CASSQGSLGFLYF	TGTGCCAGCAGCCAAGGTAGTTTGGGGTTCCTGTACTTC
TRBV19	TRBJ2-7	NA	NA	CASSKTGTYEQYF	TGTGCCAGTAGCAAAACGGGCACCTACGAGCAGTACTTC
TRBV10-3	TRBJ2-3	NA	NA	CAISEGGSTDTQYF	TGTGCCATCAGTGAAGGGGGTAGCACAGATACGCAGTATTTT
TRBV10-3	TRBJ1-1	NA	TRBD1	CAISEETGTAKAFF	TGTGCCATCAGTGAAGAGACCGGGACAGCTAAAGCTTTCTTT
TRBV7-2	TRBJ2-2	NA	TRBD2	CASSLVAGGTGELFF	TGTGCCAGCAGCTTAGTGGCGGGAGGGACCGGGGAGCTGTTTTTT
TRBV7-8	TRBJ2-1	NA	TRBD1	CASSLRQGANEQFF	TGTGCCAGCAGCTTGAGACAGGGGGCAAATGAGCAGTTCTTC
TRBV28	TRBJ1-1	NA	NA	CASLVGTEAFF	TGTGCCTCCCTCGTGGGCACTGAAGCTTTCTTT
TRBV11-2	TRBJ2-7	NA	TRBD2	CASSLGAGGSEQYF	TGTGCCAGCAGCTTGGGAGCGGGAGGAAGCGAGCAGTACTTC
TRBV6-5	TRBJ1-5	NA	NA	CASSYSGDYTQPQHF	TGTGCCAGCAGTTACTCGGGGGATTACACGCAGCCCCAGCATTTT
TRBV19	TRBJ1-5	once	TRBD1	CASTRRDRAYQPQHF	TGTGCCAGTACCCGCCGAGACAGGGCGTATCAGCCCCAGCATTTT
TRBV19	TRBJ1-1	NA	NA	CASTPRTLSGEAFF	TGTGCCAGTACCCCTCGAACCCTCTCAGGTGAAGCTTTCTTT
TRBV9	TRBJ1-2	NA	NA	CASSQYTEPGYTF	TGTGCCAGCAGCCAATACACAGAACCTGGCTACACCTTC
TRBV29-1	TRBJ2-7	once	NA	CSVEWLASAGQYF	TGCAGCGTTGAATGGTTAGCTTCAGCGGGGCAGTACTTC
TRBV7-3	TRBJ1-5	once	TRBD1	CASSSPHNRGISNQPQHF	TGTGCCAGCAGCTCCCCCCATAACAGGGGCATAAGCAATCAGCCCCAGCATTTT
TRBV6-1	TRBJ2-7	NA	TRBD1	CASSEAWDSGNEQYF	TGTGCCAGCAGTGAAGCGTGGGACAGCGGCAACGAGCAGTACTTC
TRBV19	TRBJ1-5	NA	NA	CASTWDTQQPQHF	TGTGCCAGTACCTGGGACACTCAACAGCCCCAGCATTTT